This note documents a single TCR beta chain sequence. An end of the junction does not agree with germline; a read error may underlie this. TCRdb analysed the RT-PCR reads with MiXCR anew, one entry per CDR3 protein. The sample includes about 90,000 distinct CDR3 sequences, roughly 43% seen only once; the top ten take approximately 60%. In germline, CDR1 is MGHRA, CDR2 YSYEKL. The CDR3 contains 19 residues. This record belongs to a study of patients and donors after allogeneic stem cell transplantation. The sample was blood, either unsorted or a sorted T cell fraction (not recorded which). The TCR sequence derives from a human donor who was either an allogeneic HSCT recipient or a stem cell or donor lymphocyte infusion donor (not recorded which). It is not recorded whose cells these are; they may come from a transplant donor. The chain is built from TRBV4-1 and TRBJ2-1, with 7 bases lining up with TRBD2. The CDR3 nucleotides are TGCGCCAGCAGCCAAGAACACCTTGGCCGGACTAGGGTTCACAATGATCAGTTCTTC. Amino acids: CASSQEHLGRTRVHNDQFF.